This T cell receptor (beta chain) was identified during a study of T cells in Graves' hyperthyroidism and ophthalmopathy. The V gene end was trimmed by 6 bases and the J gene end by 4 bases; junction bases not matched to a gene: 11. The germline gives CDR1 MDHEN, CDR2 SYDVKM. The CDR3 covers 16 residues. Diagnostic assessment was based on clinical symptoms, serum thyroxine and TRAb, thyroid ultrasound and orbital computed tomography. TCR beta CDR3 regions were amplified from RNA. The HTBI primer set served for first-round RT-PCR of the TCR CDR3. One entry per CDR3 protein, called by TCRdb with MiXCR from the multiplex PCR reads. The table includes fewer than 250,000 distinct CDR3 sequences, around 15% detected once.

V usage is TRBV28 and J usage is TRBJ1-1; 10 bases match TRBD1. Input material: blood. This receptor was obtained from a woman between 18 and 29 years old with Graves' ophthalmopathy. The CDR3 sequence: CASRRRDRGSGTEAFF. CDR3 nucleotide sequence: TGTGCCAGCAGGCGCCGGGACAGGGGATCGGGCACTGAAGCTTTCTTT.